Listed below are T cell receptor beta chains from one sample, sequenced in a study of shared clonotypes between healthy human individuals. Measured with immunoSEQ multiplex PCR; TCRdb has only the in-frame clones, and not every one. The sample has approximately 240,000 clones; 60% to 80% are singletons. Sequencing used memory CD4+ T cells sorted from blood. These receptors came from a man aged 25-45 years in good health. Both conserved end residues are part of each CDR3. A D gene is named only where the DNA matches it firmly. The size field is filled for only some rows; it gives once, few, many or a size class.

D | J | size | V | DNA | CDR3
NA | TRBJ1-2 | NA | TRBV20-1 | TGCAGTGCTAGAGAAGTTGTAGCTACCTTC | CSAREVVATF
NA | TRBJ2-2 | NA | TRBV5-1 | TGCGCCAGCAGCTTGGGGACCCAGAACACCGGGGAGCTGTTTTTT | CASSLGTQNTGELFF
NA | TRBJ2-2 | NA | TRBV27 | TGTGCCAGCAGTTTCTTCGGGACCCATGGCACCGGGGAGCTGTTTTTT | CASSFFGTHGTGELFF
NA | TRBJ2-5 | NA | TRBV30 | TGTGCCTGGAGTAGATCACTCAACCACAAGGATAGGACCCAGTACTTC | CAWSRSLNHKDRTQYF
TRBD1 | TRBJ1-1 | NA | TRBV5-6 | TGTGCCAGCAGCTTTAACACCGGGACAGACACCGGGAACACTGAAGCTTTCTTT | CASSFNTGTDTGNTEAFF
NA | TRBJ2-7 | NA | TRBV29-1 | TGCAGCGTTGCCCATCAGGAGGGGTACGAGCAGTACTTC | CSVAHQEGYEQYF
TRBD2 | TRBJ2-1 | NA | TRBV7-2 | TGTGCCAGCAGCGCAACTAGCGGGAGGTACAATGAGCAGTTCTTC | CASSATSGRYNEQFF
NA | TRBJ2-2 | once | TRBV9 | TGTGCCAGCAGCGCCCGGATGGGGGCCTGGGAGCTGTTTTTT | CASSARMGAWELFF
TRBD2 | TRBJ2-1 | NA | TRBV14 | TGTGCCAGCAGCCAAGACTCGCGGGAGTTCGGTGAGCAGTTCTTC | CASSQDSREFGEQFF
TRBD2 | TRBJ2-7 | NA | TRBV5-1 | TGCGCCAGCAGCTTGGTATCGGCGGGAGCCTACGAGCAGTACTTC | CASSLVSAGAYEQYF
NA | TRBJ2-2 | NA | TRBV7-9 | TGTGCCAGCAGCACGACATTGGGGGGATTAAACACCGGGGAGCTGTTTTTT | CASSTTLGGLNTGELFF
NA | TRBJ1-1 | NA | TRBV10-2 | TGCGCCAGCAGTGAAACAGCCGGACAGCGGGGAAAGACTGAAGCTTTCTTT | CASSETAGQRGKTEAFF
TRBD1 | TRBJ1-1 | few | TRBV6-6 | TGTGCCAGCAGTTACCCCGGGACAGGGCGGCCTGAAGCTTTCTTT | CASSYPGTGRPEAFF
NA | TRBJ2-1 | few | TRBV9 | TGTGCCAGCAGCCTCCGACTCTCCCATGAGCAGTTCTTC | CASSLRLSHEQFF
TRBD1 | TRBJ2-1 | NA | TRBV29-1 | TGCAGCGTGGCTGCCGGGACAGGGAGGGGCAATGAGCAGTTCTTC | CSVAAGTGRGNEQFF
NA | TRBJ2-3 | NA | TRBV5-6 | TGTGCCAGCAGCAAAACTAGTGATACGCAGTATTTT | CASSKTSDTQYF
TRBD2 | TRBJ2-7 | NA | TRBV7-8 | TGTGCCAGCAGCCCCCTGGGACTAGCGGCCTCAGGCGAGCAGTACTTC | CASSPLGLAASGEQYF
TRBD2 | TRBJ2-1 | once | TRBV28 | TGTGCCAGCAGTCCGAACCGTTGGGCGGGAGCAGTCTATGAGCAGTTCTTC | CASSPNRWAGAVYEQFF
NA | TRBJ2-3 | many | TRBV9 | TGTGCCAGCAGCGTAGGACAAAGGGATACGCAGTATTTT | CASSVGQRDTQYF
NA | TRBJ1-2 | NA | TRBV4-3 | TGCGCCAGCAGCCAAGCCCTAAGGGGGACGGGCTATGGCTACACCTTC | CASSQALRGTGYGYTF
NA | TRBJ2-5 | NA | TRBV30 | TGTGCCTGGAGTGTCGGGAGTAGAGAGACCCAGTACTTC | CAWSVGSRETQYF
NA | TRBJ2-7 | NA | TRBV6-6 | TGTGCCAGCAGTTACGGCAGGGGTATGTACGAGCAGTACTTC | CASSYGRGMYEQYF
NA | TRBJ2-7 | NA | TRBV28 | TGTGCCAGCAGTTTAGGTTCACCTAGCGAGCAGTACTTC | CASSLGSPSEQYF
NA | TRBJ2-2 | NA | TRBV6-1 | TGTGCCAGCAGTGAAATGGTGGCAGGGTCCGGGGAGCTGTTTTTT | CASSEMVAGSGELFF
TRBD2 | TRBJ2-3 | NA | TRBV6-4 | TGTGCCAGCAGTGACGGGAGGGCTAGCACAGATACGCAGTATTTT | CASSDGRASTDTQYF
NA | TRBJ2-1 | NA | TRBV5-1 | TGCGCCAGCAGCTTGTCCGGCCTTAGCCACAATGAGCAGTTCTTC | CASSLSGLSHNEQFF
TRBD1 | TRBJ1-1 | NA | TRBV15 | TGTGCCACCAGCTTTTGGCAGGGGGCTCCTGAAGCTTTCTTT | CATSFWQGAPEAFF